A selection of T cell receptor beta chains follows, all from one sample in a study of cytomegalovirus exposure and HLA in healthy donors. Only in-frame clones appear in the TCRdb table, and some are missing; sequencing was by immunoSEQ multiplex PCR. This sample has under 120,000 clones, with around two thirds found just once. The sample was PBMCs. The receptors stem from a man in his thirties or forties in good health and CMV-seropositive. Both conserved end residues are trimmed from each CDR3.

TRBV2	TRBJ2-5	ASRLGYGTGLQETQY
TRBV14	TRBJ2-7	ASSQWTGSYEQY
TRBV5-1	TRBJ1-1	ASSLGGGPNTEAF
TRBV10-3	TRBJ2-5	AIRTVGEETQY
TRBV11-3	TRBJ2-7	ASSSVYGQEY
TRBV19	TRBJ1-1	ASSRGEGGTEAF
TRBV5-1	TRBJ1-5	ASSLGGTYSNQPQH
TRBV7-9	TRBJ2-7	ASGTITYEQY
TRBV11-3	TRBJ1-1	ASSQEDRGTF
TRBV10-3	TRBJ1-1	AISPTTGVDTEAF
TRBV5-1	TRBJ2-5	ASSPLGLAGGKKETQY
TRBV7-9	TRBJ2-3	ASSRMGLALADTQY
TRBV6-1	TRBJ1-4	ASIDFSNEKLF
TRBV9	TRBJ2-2	ASSVDSNTGELF
TRBV6-5	TRBJ2-2	ATMLAGARGGELF
TRBV30	TRBJ1-3	AWKMEDRASGNTIY
TRBV11-2	TRBJ2-7	ASSMSILAGNSYEQY
TRBV5-1	TRBJ2-3	ASSWGGAFTDTQY
TRBV19	TRBJ1-3	ASSIDPVISGNTIY
TRBV2	TRBJ2-7	ASSEGQGVEQY
TRBV4-2	TRBJ2-7	ASSQDRGAWEQY
TRBV7-9	TRBJ1-5	ASSVDRPPQH
TRBV12-2	TRBJ1-1	ASRLTMNTEAF
TRBV30	TRBJ1-1	AWSAGQTRLTEAF
TRBV6-1	TRBJ1-4	ASSEATGHEKLF
TRBV5-6	TRBJ1-6	ASSLGVNSPLH
TRBV30	TRBJ1-2	AWTSQGTGYT
TRBV19	TRBJ1-5	ASSYDRESNQPQH
TRBV6-1	TRBJ2-5	ASRGWTGELETQY
TRBV13	TRBJ2-7	ASSDTYEQY
TRBV6-1	TRBJ1-2	ASSLREATGYGYT
TRBV11-2	TRBJ1-4	ASSLLGDEKLF
TRBV6-1	TRBJ2-7	ASSEWASGGNEQY